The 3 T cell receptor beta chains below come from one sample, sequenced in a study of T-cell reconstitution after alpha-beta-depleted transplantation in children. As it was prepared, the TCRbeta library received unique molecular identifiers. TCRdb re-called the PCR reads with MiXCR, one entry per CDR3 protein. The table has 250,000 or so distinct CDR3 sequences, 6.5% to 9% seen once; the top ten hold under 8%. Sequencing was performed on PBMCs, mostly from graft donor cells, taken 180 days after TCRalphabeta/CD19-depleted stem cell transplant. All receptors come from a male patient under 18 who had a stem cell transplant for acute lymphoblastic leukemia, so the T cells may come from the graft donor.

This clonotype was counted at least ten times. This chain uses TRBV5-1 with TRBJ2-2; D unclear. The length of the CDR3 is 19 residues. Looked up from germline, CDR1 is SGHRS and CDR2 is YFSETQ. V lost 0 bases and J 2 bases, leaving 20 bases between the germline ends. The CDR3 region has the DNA TGCGCCAGCAGCTTGGCCACCCCCCTCAGTAGGTCCAACACCGGGGAGCTGTTTTTT. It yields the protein CASSLATPLSRSNTGELFF. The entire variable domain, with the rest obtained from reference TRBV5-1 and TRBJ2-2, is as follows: KAGVTQTPRYLIKTRGQQVTLSCSPISGHRSVSWYQQTPGQGLQFLFEYFSETQRNKGNFPGRFSGRQFSNSRSEMNVSTLELGDSALYLCASSLATPLSRSNTGELFFGEGSRLTVL.

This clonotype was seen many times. CDR3 region: CASSSGKDYYNEQFF. CDR3 DNA: TGTGCCAGCAGCTCAGGGAAGGACTACTACAATGAGCAGTTCTTC. This chain connects TRBV7-6 to TRBJ2-1; tentatively, D is TRBD2 (6 bases). Germline lookup yields CDR1 SGHVS and CDR2 FNYEAQ. CDR3 size: 15 residues. The ends were cut back, 4 bases at V and 3 bases at J, with 13 bases in the middle.

The CDR3 nucleotides are TGTGCCGGGGCAGTCAGCACAGATACGCAGTATTTT. Translation gives CAGAVSTDTQYF. The V and J genes are TRBV6-2 or TRBV6-3 and TRBJ2-3, with a weak D call TRBD1 (5 bases). The CDR3 sequence is 12 residues long. The germline V gene has CDR1 MNHEY and CDR2 SVGEGT. V dropped 11 bases and J dropped 0 bases, with 9 bases sitting between them.